Listed below are T cell receptor beta chains from one sample, sequenced in a study of blood T cell repertoires in COVID-19. Libraries were prepared by immunoSEQ multiplex PCR; TCRdb keeps only in-frame clonotypes and omits some of them. The table records around 150,000 clones, roughly 77% of them present only once. Sequencing was carried out using peripheral blood. Receptor source: a human donor in a cohort sampled during active COVID-19. The CDR3 runs from the conserved cysteine through the conserved F or W. D genes are given only for firm matches. Clone size is shown for a subset of rows, as once, few, many or a class of expanded clone.

len: 14
abundance: NA
d_gene: TRBD1
j_gene: TRBJ2-1
v_gene: TRBV19
CDR3nt: TGTGCCAGTAGTATCGGGACAGGGTGGGATGAGCAGTTCTTC
CDR3aa: CASSIGTGWDEQFF

len: 15
abundance: NA
d_gene: NA
j_gene: TRBJ1-2
v_gene: TRBV15
CDR3nt: TGTGCCACCAGCAGAGGGTGGGCAGGGAACTATGGCTACACCTTC
CDR3aa: CATSRGWAGNYGYTF

len: 12
abundance: NA
d_gene: TRBD1
j_gene: TRBJ2-1
v_gene: TRBV12-3/TRBV12-4
CDR3nt: TGTGCCAGCAGTTTAGGACAGGGACAACAGTTCTTC
CDR3aa: CASSLGQGQQFF

len: 12
abundance: NA
d_gene: NA
j_gene: TRBJ2-7
v_gene: TRBV7-9
CDR3nt: TGTGCCAGCAGCTTAAGCCCCTACGAGCAGTACTTC
CDR3aa: CASSLSPYEQYF

len: 15
abundance: NA
d_gene: NA
j_gene: TRBJ2-5
v_gene: TRBV6-2/TRBV6-3
CDR3nt: TGTGCCAGCAGTTACTCCTTATCCCCCCAAGAGACCCAGTACTTC
CDR3aa: CASSYSLSPQETQYF

len: 16
abundance: NA
d_gene: TRBD1
j_gene: TRBJ1-2
v_gene: TRBV28
CDR3nt: TGTGCCAGCAAATCTTGGGAAACCCGGGACAGCTATGGCTACACCTTC
CDR3aa: CASKSWETRDSYGYTF

len: 13
abundance: NA
d_gene: NA
j_gene: TRBJ1-5
v_gene: TRBV29-1
CDR3nt: TGCAGCGTTACCGAGAATAGCAATCAGCCCCAGCATTTT
CDR3aa: CSVTENSNQPQHF

len: 15
abundance: NA
d_gene: NA
j_gene: TRBJ1-6
v_gene: TRBV24-1
CDR3nt: TGTGCCACTAGGAGGGGCCGGTCAATAGAGTCACCCCTCCACTTT
CDR3aa: CATRRGRSIESPLHF

len: 13
abundance: NA
d_gene: NA
j_gene: TRBJ1-1
v_gene: TRBV12-3/TRBV12-4
CDR3nt: TGTGCCAGCAGTTTGACAGCGAACACTGAAGCTTTCTTT
CDR3aa: CASSLTANTEAFF

len: 15
abundance: NA
d_gene: TRBD2
j_gene: TRBJ2-5
v_gene: TRBV27
CDR3nt: TGTGCCAGCAGCTCTTTAGCGGGAGCGAGGGAGACCCAGTACTTC
CDR3aa: CASSSLAGARETQYF

len: 13
abundance: NA
d_gene: NA
j_gene: TRBJ2-7
v_gene: TRBV10-1
CDR3nt: TGCGCCAGCAGTAGACAGGCCTCCTACGAGCAGTACTTC
CDR3aa: CASSRQASYEQYF

len: 14
abundance: once
d_gene: NA
j_gene: TRBJ1-1
v_gene: TRBV7-2
CDR3nt: TGTGCCAGCAGCTTAGGACATATGAACACTGAAGCTTTCTTT
CDR3aa: CASSLGHMNTEAFF

len: 15
abundance: NA
d_gene: NA
j_gene: TRBJ1-1
v_gene: TRBV29-1
CDR3nt: TGCAGCGTGGCTCCTCGACAGGACATGAACACTGAAGCTTTCTTT
CDR3aa: CSVAPRQDMNTEAFF

len: 14
abundance: once
d_gene: NA
j_gene: TRBJ1-1
v_gene: TRBV11-2
CDR3nt: TGTGCCAGCAGCTCTCGGGGGATGGACACTGAAGCTTTCTTT
CDR3aa: CASSSRGMDTEAFF

len: 16
abundance: NA
d_gene: TRBD1
j_gene: TRBJ1-3
v_gene: TRBV11-2
CDR3nt: TGTGCCAGCAGCGTAAGACAGGGTGGTTCTGGAAACACCATATATTTT
CDR3aa: CASSVRQGGSGNTIYF

len: 13
abundance: few
d_gene: NA
j_gene: TRBJ1-6
v_gene: TRBV30
CDR3nt: TGTGCCTCCGGACACACAAATAATTCACCCCTCCACTTT
CDR3aa: CASGHTNNSPLHF

len: 13
abundance: NA
d_gene: NA
j_gene: TRBJ2-1
v_gene: TRBV19
CDR3nt: TGTGCCAGTAGTATGAGACTGCACAATGAGCAGTTCTTC
CDR3aa: CASSMRLHNEQFF

len: 16
abundance: NA
d_gene: NA
j_gene: TRBJ2-5
v_gene: TRBV9
CDR3nt: TGTGCCAGCAGCGCAAGACCGGACAGATCCTTGGAGACCCAGTACTTC
CDR3aa: CASSARPDRSLETQYF

len: 14
abundance: NA
d_gene: TRBD1
j_gene: TRBJ2-4
v_gene: TRBV13
CDR3nt: TGTGCCAGCACCCAAGGACAGGGGTCAAACATTCAGTACTTC
CDR3aa: CASTQGQGSNIQYF

len: 15
abundance: NA
d_gene: TRBD1
j_gene: TRBJ2-2
v_gene: TRBV5-1
CDR3nt: TGCGCCAGCAGAGACAGGGTCGGGAACACCGGGGAGCTGTTTTTT
CDR3aa: CASRDRVGNTGELFF

len: 14
abundance: NA
d_gene: NA
j_gene: TRBJ2-1
v_gene: TRBV5-5
CDR3nt: TGTGCCAGCAGCTTGCAGGTTTCCTACAATGAGCAGTTCTTC
CDR3aa: CASSLQVSYNEQFF

len: 14
abundance: NA
d_gene: NA
j_gene: TRBJ2-7
v_gene: TRBV20-1
CDR3nt: TGCAGTGCTAGTGGATTTGGCAGCTCCTACGAGCAGTACTTC
CDR3aa: CSASGFGSSYEQYF

len: 16
abundance: NA
d_gene: TRBD1
j_gene: TRBJ2-7
v_gene: TRBV27
CDR3nt: TGTGCCAGCAGTCTCCTAACGACAGGGGGATCCTACGAGCAGTACTTC
CDR3aa: CASSLLTTGGSYEQYF

len: 16
abundance: NA
d_gene: TRBD1
j_gene: TRBJ2-1
v_gene: TRBV11-2
CDR3nt: TGTGCCAGCAGCTTAGCTGCCGGGACAGGGGACAATGAGCAGTTCTTC
CDR3aa: CASSLAAGTGDNEQFF

len: 17
abundance: NA
d_gene: NA
j_gene: TRBJ1-1
v_gene: TRBV24-1
CDR3nt: TGTGCCACCAGTGATTTGGCCTCCCCGCCTACAGACACTGAAGCTTTCTTT
CDR3aa: CATSDLASPPTDTEAFF

len: 15
abundance: NA
d_gene: TRBD2
j_gene: TRBJ2-7
v_gene: TRBV29-1
CDR3nt: TGCAGCGTTAGAGGACTAGCGGGGGGGTTGTACGAGCAGTACTTC
CDR3aa: CSVRGLAGGLYEQYF

len: 12
abundance: NA
d_gene: NA
j_gene: TRBJ2-1
v_gene: TRBV28
CDR3nt: TGTGCCAGCACTAGCGTCCACAATGAGCAGTTCTTC
CDR3aa: CASTSVHNEQFF

len: 15
abundance: NA
d_gene: NA
j_gene: TRBJ1-6
v_gene: TRBV5-1
CDR3nt: TGCGCCAGCAGCTTGGACGGAGGGAAGGGGTCACCCCTCCACTTT
CDR3aa: CASSLDGGKGSPLHF

len: 15
abundance: NA
d_gene: TRBD1
j_gene: TRBJ2-1
v_gene: TRBV10-3
CDR3nt: TGTGCCATCAGTGAGCCCCGGACAGGGCTTGATGAGCAGTTCTTC
CDR3aa: CAISEPRTGLDEQFF

len: 16
abundance: NA
d_gene: NA
j_gene: TRBJ2-2
v_gene: TRBV4-3
CDR3nt: TGCGCCAGCAGCCAACAGGCTGGAAGGTACACCGGGGAGCTGTTTTTT
CDR3aa: CASSQQAGRYTGELFF

len: 12
abundance: few
d_gene: TRBD1
j_gene: TRBJ2-4
v_gene: TRBV11-2
CDR3nt: TGTGCCAGCAGCCCCCAGGGGGACATTCAGTACTTC
CDR3aa: CASSPQGDIQYF

len: 16
abundance: once
d_gene: NA
j_gene: TRBJ1-5
v_gene: TRBV5-1
CDR3nt: TGCGCCAGCAGCACCGGACAGACAATTAGCAATCAGCCCCAGCATTTT
CDR3aa: CASSTGQTISNQPQHF

len: 14
abundance: NA
d_gene: NA
j_gene: TRBJ2-7
v_gene: TRBV11-2
CDR3nt: TGTGCCAGCAGCTCGCTGTGGAGGCGGCACGAGCAGTACTTC
CDR3aa: CASSSLWRRHEQYF

len: 13
abundance: once
d_gene: NA
j_gene: TRBJ2-7
v_gene: TRBV27
CDR3nt: TGTGCCAGCAGTTTTAGGGGGAACTACGAGCAGTACTTC
CDR3aa: CASSFRGNYEQYF

len: 14
abundance: few
d_gene: NA
j_gene: TRBJ1-5
v_gene: TRBV7-2
CDR3nt: TGTGCCAGCAGCCCTCAACGGGGGGATCAGCCCCAGCATTTT
CDR3aa: CASSPQRGDQPQHF

len: 13
abundance: many
d_gene: NA
j_gene: TRBJ2-3
v_gene: TRBV4-3
CDR3nt: TGCGCCAGCAGCCAAGATCGGAGTTATACGCAGTATTTT
CDR3aa: CASSQDRSYTQYF

len: 16
abundance: NA
d_gene: TRBD2
j_gene: TRBJ2-1
v_gene: TRBV24-1
CDR3nt: TGTGCCACCAGTCCGCTCAGCGGGGGAATTTACAATGAGCAGTTCTTC
CDR3aa: CATSPLSGGIYNEQFF

len: 13
abundance: NA
d_gene: NA
j_gene: TRBJ2-5
v_gene: TRBV10-3
CDR3nt: TGTGCCATCAGTGAGAGAGTAGCCGAGACCCAGTACTTC
CDR3aa: CAISERVAETQYF

len: 15
abundance: NA
d_gene: TRBD1
j_gene: TRBJ2-2
v_gene: TRBV14
CDR3nt: TGTGCCAGCAGCCGTACAGGGGCTAACACCGGGGAGCTGTTTTTT
CDR3aa: CASSRTGANTGELFF

len: 15
abundance: NA
d_gene: TRBD1
j_gene: TRBJ1-2
v_gene: TRBV27
CDR3nt: TGTGCCAGCAGTTTACGACAGGGGGCCGACTATGGCTACACCTTC
CDR3aa: CASSLRQGADYGYTF

len: 13
abundance: NA
d_gene: NA
j_gene: TRBJ1-5
v_gene: TRBV30
CDR3nt: TGTGCCTGGAGTTCGCGAAGCAATCAGCCCCAGCATTTT
CDR3aa: CAWSSRSNQPQHF

len: 21
abundance: once
d_gene: TRBD1
j_gene: TRBJ2-2
v_gene: TRBV29-1
CDR3nt: TGCAGCGTTGGACCGACAGGGCCACAACAAAAACAATCGCCGAACACCGGGGAGCTGTTTTTT
CDR3aa: CSVGPTGPQQKQSPNTGELFF

len: 16
abundance: NA
d_gene: TRBD2
j_gene: TRBJ2-1
v_gene: TRBV5-4
CDR3nt: TGTGCCAGCAGCTTGGCCGCCGGGGGGGCGGACAATGAGCAGTTCTTC
CDR3aa: CASSLAAGGADNEQFF

len: 15
abundance: NA
d_gene: NA
j_gene: TRBJ1-3
v_gene: TRBV11-2
CDR3nt: TGTGCCAGCAGACACTTCAGGGGTTCTGGAAACACCATATATTTT
CDR3aa: CASRHFRGSGNTIYF

len: 11
abundance: few
d_gene: NA
j_gene: TRBJ1-1
v_gene: TRBV6-2/TRBV6-3
CDR3nt: TGTGCCAGCAGTCAGTACACTGAAGCTTTCTTT
CDR3aa: CASSQYTEAFF

len: 15
abundance: NA
d_gene: NA
j_gene: TRBJ2-7
v_gene: TRBV6-1
CDR3nt: TGTGCCAGCAGTGAAGTCATCCAGTCTCCCTACGAGCAGTACTTC
CDR3aa: CASSEVIQSPYEQYF

len: 15
abundance: NA
d_gene: TRBD2
j_gene: TRBJ2-2
v_gene: TRBV27
CDR3nt: TGTGCCAGCAGGGGGCTAGCGGGGGTAGCAGGGGAGCTGTTTTTT
CDR3aa: CASRGLAGVAGELFF

len: 16
abundance: NA
d_gene: TRBD1
j_gene: TRBJ1-1
v_gene: TRBV5-1
CDR3nt: TGCGCCAGCAGGGAAACAGGGGGCTGGGTGAACACTGAAGCTTTCTTT
CDR3aa: CASRETGGWVNTEAFF

len: 18
abundance: NA
d_gene: TRBD1
j_gene: TRBJ1-1
v_gene: TRBV24-1
CDR3nt: TGTGCCACCCAGGGATCTTCGGCAGGGGGCATCTGGAACACTGAAGCTTTCTTT
CDR3aa: CATQGSSAGGIWNTEAFF

len: 16
abundance: NA
d_gene: NA
j_gene: TRBJ2-7
v_gene: TRBV19
CDR3nt: TGTGCCAGTTGGGGGAGGGGGACAGGAGACTCCTACGAGCAGTACTTC
CDR3aa: CASWGRGTGDSYEQYF

len: 16
abundance: NA
d_gene: TRBD2
j_gene: TRBJ2-1
v_gene: TRBV9
CDR3nt: TGTGCCAGCAGCGTAGCGTTCGGGACTAGCAGGGATGAGCAGTTCTTC
CDR3aa: CASSVAFGTSRDEQFF

len: 12
abundance: NA
d_gene: NA
j_gene: TRBJ1-6
v_gene: TRBV28
CDR3nt: TGTGCCAGCAGTCTCCAGGGCTCACCCCTCCACTTT
CDR3aa: CASSLQGSPLHF

len: 14
abundance: NA
d_gene: NA
j_gene: TRBJ1-4
v_gene: TRBV19
CDR3nt: TGTGCCAGTAGTCCACGGCGGGGTAATGAAAAACTGTTTTTT
CDR3aa: CASSPRRGNEKLFF

len: 15
abundance: NA
d_gene: NA
j_gene: TRBJ1-5
v_gene: TRBV10-3
CDR3nt: TGTGCCATCAGTGAGTCGGTAGCTAGCAATCAGCCCCAGCATTTT
CDR3aa: CAISESVASNQPQHF

len: 15
abundance: NA
d_gene: NA
j_gene: TRBJ1-4
v_gene: TRBV3-1/TRBV3-2
CDR3nt: TGTGCCAGCAGCCAAGAGGTACAGGGTTTAATAAAACTGTTTTTT
CDR3aa: CASSQEVQGLIKLFF

len: 15
abundance: once
d_gene: TRBD1
j_gene: TRBJ1-5
v_gene: TRBV6-5
CDR3nt: TGTGCCAGCAGCCTGGACAGGGGTCGGAATCAGCCCCAGCATTTT
CDR3aa: CASSLDRGRNQPQHF

len: 13
abundance: many
d_gene: TRBD2
j_gene: TRBJ2-3
v_gene: TRBV30
CDR3nt: TGTGCCTGGAGTGCGGGGGGACGGAATACGCAGTATTTT
CDR3aa: CAWSAGGRNTQYF